The TCR beta chain under discussion was sequenced for a study of OX40 agonist ivuxolimab in advanced cancers. About the research overall: Dosing consisted of intravenous ivuxolimab at 0.01 to 10 mg/kg every 2 weeks. Three individuals attained partial responses, comprising one hepatocellular carcinoma case and two cutaneous melanoma cases.

Here immunoSEQ multiplex PCR was the method, and the copy in TCRdb shows in-frame clones only, minus some. The sample has 55,000 to 65,000 clones; less than 90% are singletons. Of note for this clone: The antigen is unknown.

Study conclusions and caveats: Doses of 0.1 to 3.0 mg/kg were accompanied by clonal expansion of CD4+ and CD8+ blood T cells by week 6. Certain nonresponding patients likewise had low normalized T-cell clonal expansion.

V shed 6 bases and J shed 8 bases, with 13 bases lying between them. The germline CDR1 and CDR2 sequences are SQVTM and ANQGSEA. The CDR3 has 12 amino acids. The sequence was obtained from an adult with an advanced solid tumor such as melanoma, head and neck, liver or kidney cancer. This specimen was CD4+ or CD8+ T cells sorted from blood, taken in a trial of the OX40 agonist ivuxolimab. This chain links TRBV29-1 with TRBJ1-4, with D perhaps TRBD1 (5 bases). In DNA, the CDR3 is TGCAGCGTCGGGACTGGGAGGGAAAAACTGTTTTTT. It encodes CSVGTGREKLFF.